These 7 T cell receptor beta chains originate from one sample sequenced in a study of T cell clusters in autoimmune cytopenias. TRB amplification used approximately 270 ng of peripheral blood genomic DNA. TRB was amplified by touch-down multiplex PCR, primer pools A and B combined. TCRdb processed the multiplex PCR reads again and assigns one entry to each CDR3 protein, with no DNA. The sample holds some 6,200 distinct CDR3 sequences. The sample was also linked to a second study, of T cell repertoires in aging, cancer and after chemotherapy.

The specimen sequenced was peripheral blood. The origin of the receptors is a human donor in good health.

This chain links TRBV6-1 with TRBJ2-7; TCRdb returns TRBD1, unconfirmable since there is no DNA. The CDR3 covers 15 residues. The germline V gene encodes CDR1 MNHNS and CDR2 SASEGT. The CDR3 loop is CASSEPLEFPYEQYF.

This rearrangement joins TRBV27 to TRBJ1-4; TCRdb picks TRBD1, but there is no DNA to check that call. CDR3 length: 22 residues. Germline lookup yields CDR1 MNHEY and CDR2 SMNVEV (reference sequence). This CDR3 is CASSLFAAYGDRVHSTNEKLFF.

This clonotype shows up as medium-sized by frequency. This chain links TRBV19 with TRBJ2-5. The CDR3 covers 15 residues. Per the germline V gene, CDR1 is LNHDA and CDR2 is SQIVND (reference sequence). The CDR3 is CASSIGKGSLETQYF.

This clonotype is called medium-sized based on its frequency. The rearrangement uses TRBV6-1 and TRBJ2-1; the D call from TCRdb, TRBD2, cannot be confirmed without DNA. The CDR3 contains 14 residues. Germline V gene data show CDR1 as MNHNS and CDR2 as SASEGT. The CDR3 protein is CASSEAGGHNEQFF.

Considering frequency, this clonotype is medium-sized. This chain uses TRBV18 with TRBJ2-1; TCRdb's D gene call, TRBD2, goes unchecked for lack of DNA. Germline-derived CDR1 and CDR2 are KGHSH and LQKENI. The CDR3 consists of 13 residues. The CDR3 sequence is CASSPLGEDEQFF.

Measured by frequency, this clonotype is medium-sized. The rearrangement joins TRBV19 to TRBJ1-2; TCRdb outputs TRBD1, but without DNA this stays unchecked. CDR1 is LNHDA and CDR2 is SQIVND in the germline V gene (reference sequence). The CDR3 contains 15 residues. CDR3 loop: CASSMVAQGVYGYTF.

V is TRBV12-3 or TRBV12-4 and J is TRBJ2-3; as DNA is missing, the TRBD2 call by TCRdb cannot be tested. This CDR3 is built from 16 residues. The CDR3 is CASSDPAGGSTDTQYF.